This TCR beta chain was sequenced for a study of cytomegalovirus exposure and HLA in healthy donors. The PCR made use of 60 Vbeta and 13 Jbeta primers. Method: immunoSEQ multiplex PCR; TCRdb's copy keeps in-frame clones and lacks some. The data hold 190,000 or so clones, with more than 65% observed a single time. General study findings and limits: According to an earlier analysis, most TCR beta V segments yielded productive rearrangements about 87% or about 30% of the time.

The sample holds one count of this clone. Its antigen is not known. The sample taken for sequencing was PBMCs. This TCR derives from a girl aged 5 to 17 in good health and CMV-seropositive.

CDR3 nucleotides: TGTGCCAGCAGGAGAGGCCCTAAACCCTACGAGCAGTACTTC. Encoded protein: CASRRGPKPYEQYF. The chain couples TRBV2 to TRBJ2-7; D is ambiguous. V shed 6 bases and J shed 2 bases, with 14 bases lying between them. Germline loops: CDR1 SNHLY, CDR2 FYNNEI. This CDR3 has 14 residues. The full variable domain, completed using reference TRBV2 and TRBJ2-7, is EPEVTQTPSHQVTQMGQEVILRCVPISNHLYFYWYRQILGQKVEFLVSFYNNEISEKSEIFDDQFSVERPDGSNFTLKIRSTKLEDSAMYFCASRRGPKPYEQYFGPGTRLTVT.